This T cell receptor beta chain stems from a study of cytomegalovirus exposure and HLA in healthy donors. Whole-study results and caveats: There were under 200 TCR beta chains listed as cytomegalovirus-associated.

Per the germline V gene, CDR1 is MNHNS and CDR2 is SASEGT. The CDR3 sequence is 15 residues long. Comments on this clone: The antigen is unknown. A read error may produce the germline difference seen at one junction end.

A multiplex PCR was run with 60 Vbeta primers and 13 Jbeta primers. This table comes from immunoSEQ multiplex PCR, and its TCRdb copy is limited to in-frame clones, with some not included. The sample has around 200,000 clones, 55% to 65% seen once; the top ten hold around 2.9%. The sample consisted of PBMCs. This rearrangement joins TRBV6-1 to TRBJ1-1; D call uncertain. The sequence came from a man aged 40-49 years in good health and CMV-seronegative. The chain's CDR3 is CAISESRDGDTEAFF. The CDR3 DNA follows: TGTGCCATCAGTGAGTCTCGAGACGGGGACACTGAAGCTTTCTTT.